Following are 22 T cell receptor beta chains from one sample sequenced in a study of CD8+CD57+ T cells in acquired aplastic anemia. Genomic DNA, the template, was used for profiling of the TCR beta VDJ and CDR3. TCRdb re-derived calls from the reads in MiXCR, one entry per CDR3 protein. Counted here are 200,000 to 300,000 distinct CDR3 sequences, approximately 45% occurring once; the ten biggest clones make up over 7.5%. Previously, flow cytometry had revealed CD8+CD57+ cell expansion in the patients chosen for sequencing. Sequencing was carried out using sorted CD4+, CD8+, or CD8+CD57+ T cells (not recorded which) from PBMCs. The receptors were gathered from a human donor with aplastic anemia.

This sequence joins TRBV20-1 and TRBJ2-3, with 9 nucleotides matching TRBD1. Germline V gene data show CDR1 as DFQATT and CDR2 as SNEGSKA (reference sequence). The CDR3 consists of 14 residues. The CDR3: CSAPRTGGTDTQYF. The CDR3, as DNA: TGCAGCGCACCCAGGACAGGGGGCACAGATACGCAGTATTTT.

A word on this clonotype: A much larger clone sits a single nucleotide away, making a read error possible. The CDR3 region has the DNA TGCGCCAGCAGCCAAGGGACGATGAGCTCCTACAATGAGCAGTCCTTC. Its protein product is CASSQGTMSSYNEQSF. The rearrangement joins TRBV7-3 to TRBJ2-1; D tentatively reads TRBD1 or TRBD2 (5 bases each). The germline V gene encodes CDR1 SGHTA and CDR2 FQGTGA. CDR3 length: 16 residues.

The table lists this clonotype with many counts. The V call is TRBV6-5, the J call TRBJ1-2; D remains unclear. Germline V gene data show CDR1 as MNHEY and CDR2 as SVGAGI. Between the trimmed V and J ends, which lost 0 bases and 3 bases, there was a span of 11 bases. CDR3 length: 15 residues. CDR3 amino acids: CASSYSIAGDYGYTF. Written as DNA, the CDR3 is TGTGCCAGCAGTTACTCGATCGCAGGCGACTATGGCTACACCTTC.

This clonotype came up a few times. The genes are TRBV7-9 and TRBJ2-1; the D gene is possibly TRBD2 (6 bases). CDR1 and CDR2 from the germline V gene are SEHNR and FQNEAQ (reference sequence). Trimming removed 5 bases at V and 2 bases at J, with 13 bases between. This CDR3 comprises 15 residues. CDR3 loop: CASSPLGGPYNEQFF. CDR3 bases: TGTGCCAGCAGCCCCCTGGGGGGACCCTACAATGAGCAGTTCTTC.

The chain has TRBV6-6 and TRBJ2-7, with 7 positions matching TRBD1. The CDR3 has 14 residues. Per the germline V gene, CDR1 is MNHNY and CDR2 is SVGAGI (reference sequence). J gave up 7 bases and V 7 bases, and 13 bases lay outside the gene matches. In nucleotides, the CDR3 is TGTGCCAGCACGGGGCAGGGGGATTATCAAGAGCAGTACGTC. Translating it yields CASTGQGDYQEQYV.

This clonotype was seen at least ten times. CDR3 sequence: CASSGTGTVNTGELFF. CDR3 DNA: TGTGCCAGCAGCGGAACCGGGACCGTGAACACCGGGGAGCTGTTTTTT. The rearrangement links TRBV9 to TRBJ2-2; tentatively, D is TRBD1 or TRBD2 (5 bases each). Germline assignment: CDR1 SGDLS and CDR2 YYNGEE. The V gene lost 3 bases and the J gene lost 1 base, with 13 bases spanning the gap. The CDR3 extends over 16 amino acids.

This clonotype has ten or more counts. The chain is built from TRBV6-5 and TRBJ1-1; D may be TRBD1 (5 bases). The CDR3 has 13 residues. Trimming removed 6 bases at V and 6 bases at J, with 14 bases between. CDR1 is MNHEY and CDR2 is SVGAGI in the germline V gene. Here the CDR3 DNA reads TGTGCCAGCAGCCCCGGGGGGAGCGCTGAAGCTTTCTTT. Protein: CASSPGGSAEAFF.

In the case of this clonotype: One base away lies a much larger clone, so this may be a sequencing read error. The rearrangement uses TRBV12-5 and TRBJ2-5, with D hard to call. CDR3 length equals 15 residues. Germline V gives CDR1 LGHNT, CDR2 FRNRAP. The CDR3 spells CASSFTIRIQETQHF. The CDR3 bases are TGTGCCAGCAGTTTTACAATCAGGATCCAAGAGACCCAGCACTTC.

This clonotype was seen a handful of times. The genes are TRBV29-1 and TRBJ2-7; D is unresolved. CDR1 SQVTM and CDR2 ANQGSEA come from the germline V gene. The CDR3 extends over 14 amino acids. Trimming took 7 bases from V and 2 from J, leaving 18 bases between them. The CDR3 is CSALDGISTYEQYF. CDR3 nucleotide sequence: TGCAGCGCCCTCGACGGTATCAGCACCTACGAGCAGTACTTC.

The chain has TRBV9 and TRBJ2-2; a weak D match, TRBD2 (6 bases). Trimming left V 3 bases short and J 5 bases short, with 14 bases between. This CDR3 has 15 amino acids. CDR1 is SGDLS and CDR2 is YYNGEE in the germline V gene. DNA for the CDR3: TGTGCCAGCAGCGGGAGGAGGGGTGGGACCGGGGAGCTGTTTTTT. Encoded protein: CASSGRRGGTGELFF.

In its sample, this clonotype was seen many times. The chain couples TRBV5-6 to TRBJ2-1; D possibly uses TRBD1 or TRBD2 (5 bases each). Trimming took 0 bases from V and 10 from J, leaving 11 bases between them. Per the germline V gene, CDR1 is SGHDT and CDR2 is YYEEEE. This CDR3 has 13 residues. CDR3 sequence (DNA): TGTGCCAGCAGCTTGGTGGTAGGGGACGAGCAGTTCTTC. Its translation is CASSLVVGDEQFF.

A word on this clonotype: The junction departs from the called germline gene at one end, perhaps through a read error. This chain's CDR3 is CASSQETGPNVLTF. CDR3 DNA sequence: TGCGCCAGCAGCCAAGAGACAGGGCCCAACGTCCTGACTTTC. The chain employs TRBV7-9 and TRBJ2-6, with 7 bases lining up with TRBD1. Germline-derived CDR1 and CDR2 are SEHNR and FQNEAQ (reference sequence). The CDR3 spans 14 residues.

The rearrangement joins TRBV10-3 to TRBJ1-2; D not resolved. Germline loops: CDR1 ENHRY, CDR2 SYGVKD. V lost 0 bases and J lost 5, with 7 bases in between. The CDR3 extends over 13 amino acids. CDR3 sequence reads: CAISESTDYGYTF. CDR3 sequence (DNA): TGTGCCATCAGTGAGTCTACAGATTATGGCTACACCTTC.

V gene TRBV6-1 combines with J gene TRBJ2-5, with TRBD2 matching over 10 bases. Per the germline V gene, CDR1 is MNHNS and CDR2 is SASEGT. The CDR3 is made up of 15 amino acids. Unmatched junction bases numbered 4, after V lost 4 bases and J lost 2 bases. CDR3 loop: CASSAGTSVQETQYF. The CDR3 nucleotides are TGTGCCAGCAGTGCCGGGACTAGCGTTCAAGAGACCCAGTACTTC.

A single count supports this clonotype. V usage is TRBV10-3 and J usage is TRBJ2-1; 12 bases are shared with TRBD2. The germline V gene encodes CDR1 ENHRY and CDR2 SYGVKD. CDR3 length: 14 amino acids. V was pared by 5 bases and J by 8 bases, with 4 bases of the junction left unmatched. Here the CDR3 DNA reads TGTGCCATCAGTTGGACTAGCGGGATCTATGAGCAGTTCTTC. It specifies CAISWTSGIYEQFF.

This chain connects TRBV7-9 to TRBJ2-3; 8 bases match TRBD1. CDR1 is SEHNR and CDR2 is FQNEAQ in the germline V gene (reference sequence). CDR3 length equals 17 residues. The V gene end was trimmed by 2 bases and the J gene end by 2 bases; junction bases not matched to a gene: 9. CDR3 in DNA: TGTGCCAGCAGCTTATCTTTGGACAGGGTGAACACAGATACGCAGTATTTT. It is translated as CASSLSLDRVNTDTQYF. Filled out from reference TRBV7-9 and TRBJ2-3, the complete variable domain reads DTGVSQNPRHKITKRGQNVTFRCDPISEHNRLYWYRQTLGQGPEFLTYFQNEAQLEKSRLLSDRFSAERPKGSFSTLEIQRTEQGDSAMYLCASSLSLDRVNTDTQYFGPGTRLTVL.

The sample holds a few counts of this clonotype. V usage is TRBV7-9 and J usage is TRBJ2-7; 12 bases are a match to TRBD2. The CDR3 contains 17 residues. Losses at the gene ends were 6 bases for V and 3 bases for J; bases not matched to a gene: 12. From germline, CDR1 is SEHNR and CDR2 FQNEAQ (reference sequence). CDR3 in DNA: TGTGCCAGCAGTCCACGACTAGCGGGAGCTCTGGGCTACGAGCAGTACTTC. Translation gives CASSPRLAGALGYEQYF.

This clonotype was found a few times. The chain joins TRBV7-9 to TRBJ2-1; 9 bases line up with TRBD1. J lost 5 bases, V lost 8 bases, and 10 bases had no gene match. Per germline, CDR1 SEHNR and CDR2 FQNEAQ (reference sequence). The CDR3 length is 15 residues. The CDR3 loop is CASSPPWDRDNEQFF. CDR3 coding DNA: TGTGCCAGCTCACCACCGTGGGACAGGGACAATGAGCAGTTCTTC. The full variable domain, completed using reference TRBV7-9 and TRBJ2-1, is DTGVSQNPRHKITKRGQNVTFRCDPISEHNRLYWYRQTLGQGPEFLTYFQNEAQLEKSRLLSDRFSAERPKGSFSTLEIQRTEQGDSAMYLCASSPPWDRDNEQFFGPGTRLTVL.

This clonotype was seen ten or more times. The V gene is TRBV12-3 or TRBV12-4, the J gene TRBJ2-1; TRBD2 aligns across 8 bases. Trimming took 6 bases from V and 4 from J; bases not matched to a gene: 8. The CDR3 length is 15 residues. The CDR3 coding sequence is TGTGCCAGCAGACATCCGGGACTAGGATACAATGAGCAGTTCTTC. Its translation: CASRHPGLGYNEQFF.

The CDR3 reads CASSLVGVAPVIYGYTF. The CDR3 DNA is TGCGCCAGCAGCTTGGTAGGGGTCGCACCCGTTATTTATGGCTACACCTTC. This chain uses TRBV5-1 with TRBJ1-2, with D possibly TRBD1 on 5 matching bases. Germline-derived CDR1 and CDR2 are SGHRS and YFSETQ. The V end lost 0 bases, the J end lost 5 bases, and 20 bases lay between the germline ends. The CDR3 totals 17 residues.

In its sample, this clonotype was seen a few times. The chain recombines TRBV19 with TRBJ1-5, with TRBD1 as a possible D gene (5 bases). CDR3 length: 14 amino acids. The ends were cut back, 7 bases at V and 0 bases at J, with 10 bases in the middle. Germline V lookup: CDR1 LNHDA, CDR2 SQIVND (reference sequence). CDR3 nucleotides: TGTGCCAGTACGACAGTGTATAGCAATCAGCCCCAGCATTTT. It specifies CASTTVYSNQPQHF.

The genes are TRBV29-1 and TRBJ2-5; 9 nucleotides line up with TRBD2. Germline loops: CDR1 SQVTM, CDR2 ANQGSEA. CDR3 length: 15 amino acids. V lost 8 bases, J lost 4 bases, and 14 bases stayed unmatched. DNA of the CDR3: TGCAGCATCTTATTCCTGGCGGGAGGGCCAGAGACCCAGTACTTC. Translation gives CSILFLAGGPETQYF.